This TCR beta chain was retrieved from a study of human T cells and chemical hapten exposure. About the study: How much TCR each sample yielded varied, mostly because pooled library volumes differed slightly. General study results and limits: The formation of large CDR3 similarity clusters by expanded TCRs significantly exceeded that of controls.

The sample's time point: pre-sensitization, week 0. The treatment was: therapeutic diphenylcyclopropenone sensitization with weekly scalp DPC. Blood draws came before every patch-test application. Losses at the gene ends were 2 bases for V and 0 bases for J; bases not matched to a gene: 6. The CDR3 is made up of 17 amino acids. Germline V gene sequence: CDR1 WNHNN, CDR2 SYGVQD (reference sequence). TCRdb independently ran MiXCR on the RACE reads; one entry per CDR3 protein. The sample shows a few hundred thousand distinct CDR3 sequences, 7.5% to 8% of them seen only once. This clonotype was detected a few times. What it recognizes is unknown.

The rearrangement joins TRBV10-1 to TRBJ2-2, with 7 positions matching TRBD1. This TCR came from a young man with alopecia areata. Some clones in this sample may be carry-over from other donors' samples. The sample in question was whole blood, obtained in connection with sensitization to the hapten diphenylcyclopropenone (DPC). The CDR3 DNA reads as TGCGCCAGCAGTGAGCCCCCAGGGACAGCGAACACCGGGGAGCTGTTTTTT. Amino acid sequence: CASSEPPGTANTGELFF.